This T cell receptor beta chain was retrieved from a study of blood T cell repertoires in COVID-19. This clone has a handful of counts. Assay used: immunoSEQ multiplex PCR; TCRdb lists only in-frame clones, some missing. This table has about 110,000 clones, about 78% appearing once. Germline CDR1 and CDR2: MNHEY and SVGEGT. V gave up 6 bases and J gave up 7 bases; unmatched junction bases: 10. The CDR3 is 15 residues long. The TCR was taken from a human donor in a cohort sampled during active or convalescent COVID-19. This sequence joins TRBV6-2 or TRBV6-3 and TRBJ2-7; 12 bases line up with TRBD2. Material for sequencing was peripheral blood. The CDR3 nucleotides are TGTGCCAGCAGCTCCCCCTTACTAGCGGGAGGTGAGCAGTACTTC. Its translation is CASSSPLLAGGEQYF.